The 16 T cell receptor beta chains below come from one sample, sequenced in a study of shared clonotypes between healthy human individuals. Only in-frame clones appear in the TCRdb table, and some are missing; sequencing was by immunoSEQ multiplex PCR. This table has roughly 2.2 million clones, 85% to 95% appearing once. Sequences were obtained from naive CD4+ T cells from PBMCs. Described subset: CD45RA+ positively selected. Receptors were obtained from a man in his late teens or twenties in good health. Some clones in this sample may be carry-over from other donors' samples.

This chain uses TRBV5-1 with TRBJ2-1, with 10 bases that match TRBD1. The germline gives CDR1 SGHRS, CDR2 YFSETQ. This CDR3 region has 15 residues. Trimming took 2 bases from V and 8 from J; bases not matched to a gene: 7. The CDR3 sequence is CASSLSTGGGDEQFF. The CDR3 bases are TGCGCCAGCAGCTTATCGACAGGGGGCGGGGATGAGCAGTTCTTC. Complete variable domain (other parts from reference TRBV5-1 and TRBJ2-1): KAGVTQTPRYLIKTRGQQVTLSCSPISGHRSVSWYQQTPGQGLQFLFEYFSETQRNKGNFPGRFSGRQFSNSRSEMNVSTLELGDSALYLCASSLSTGGGDEQFFGPGTRLTVL.

The rearrangement uses TRBV5-1 and TRBJ2-3; 9 bases line up with TRBD1. Losses at the gene ends were 5 bases for V and 6 bases for J; bases not matched to a gene: 7. The CDR3 totals 14 residues. The germline CDR1 and CDR2 sequences are SGHRS and YFSETQ. The CDR3 spells CASRWTGAGDTQYF. The CDR3 DNA reads as TGCGCCAGCAGGTGGACAGGGGCCGGGGATACGCAGTATTTT.

The chain couples TRBV6-1 to TRBJ1-5, with D possibly TRBD1 on 6 matching bases. V was shortened by 6 bases and J by 7 bases, with 16 bases between the two germline ends. The germline gives CDR1 MNHNS, CDR2 SASEGT. The CDR3 is 14 residues long. CDR3 loop: CASSDQGLGQPQHF. The CDR3 DNA reads as TGTGCCAGCAGCGATCAGGGGTTGGGGCAGCCCCAGCATTTT.

The chain uses TRBV10-1 and TRBJ2-5, with TRBD2 matching over 12 bases. The CDR3 has 19 residues. Germline loops: CDR1 WNHNN, CDR2 SYGVQD (reference sequence). V dropped 0 bases and J dropped 4; count of bases not matched to a gene: 12. CDR3 amino acids: CASSESRASGRAKGETQYF. The CDR3 DNA follows: TGCGCCAGCAGTGAGTCGAGGGCTAGCGGGAGGGCCAAAGGAGAGACCCAGTACTTC.

This clone was detected only once. This chain links TRBV7-3 with TRBJ2-7; no clear D. The germline CDR1 and CDR2 sequences are SGHTA and FQGTGA. The CDR3 covers 14 residues. The V end was cut by 2 bases, the J end by 0 bases, with 8 bases between. The CDR3 DNA follows: TGTGCCAGCAGCTTATCACTGGCCTCCTACGAGCAGTACTTC. It specifies CASSLSLASYEQYF.

This clone turned up a few times. The V gene is TRBV28, the J gene TRBJ1-5; D uncertain. CDR3 size: 8 residues. Per germline, CDR1 MDHEN and CDR2 SYDVKM. The CDR3 is CVLQPQHF. In nucleotides, the CDR3 is TGTGTACTTCAGCCCCAGCATTTT.

The chain is built from TRBV7-8 and TRBJ2-7; 10 bases fit TRBD1. V was pared by 3 bases and J by 6 bases, with 8 bases of the junction left unmatched. Germline V gene data show CDR1 as SGHVS and CDR2 as FQNEAQ. The CDR3 totals 15 residues. The chain's CDR3 is CASSFLGQGVAEQYF. The CDR3 bases are TGTGCCAGCAGCTTCTTAGGACAGGGGGTTGCCGAGCAGTACTTC.

The chain has TRBV5-1 and TRBJ2-5, with 8 bases aligning to TRBD2. The germline V gene has CDR1 SGHRS and CDR2 YFSETQ. V lost 5 bases, J lost 0 bases, and 24 bases stayed unmatched. This CDR3 region has 21 residues. DNA for the CDR3: TGCGCCAGCAGTCGGGTCCCATCTCCGGCGGGAGGCCGAATGTACCAAGAGACCCAGTACTTC. This translates into CASSRVPSPAGGRMYQETQYF.

V usage is TRBV15 and J usage is TRBJ2-5; 12 bases align to TRBD1. Germline V gene sequence: CDR1 LNHNV, CDR2 YYDKDF (reference sequence). V was pared by 0 bases and J by 5 bases, with 13 bases of the junction left unmatched. There are 19 residues in the CDR3. CDR3 in DNA: TGTGCCACCAGCAGAGATCGGGACAGGGGGCCGCGTAATCGGGAGACCCAGTACTTC. Translation gives CATSRDRDRGPRNRETQYF.

This clone was seen once. The sample contains more than one DNA sequence encoding this CDR3. The V and J genes are TRBV5-1 and TRBJ2-5, with D possibly TRBD1 on 6 matching bases. The CDR3 sequence is 14 residues long. In germline, CDR1 is SGHRS, CDR2 YFSETQ. Trimming shortened V by 3 bases and J by 0 bases, and 9 bases separated the two germline ends. CDR3 residues: CASSSTGNQETQYF. The DNA for the CDR3 is TGCGCCAGCAGCTCAACAGGGAACCAAGAGACCCAGTACTTC.

On this clone: This sample includes further DNA sequences coding for the same CDR3. This rearrangement joins TRBV29-1 to TRBJ2-3, with D maybe TRBD2 (6 bases). The CDR3 spans 13 residues. V was cut by 6 bases and J by 2 bases, with 12 bases left in between. CDR1 SQVTM and CDR2 ANQGSEA come from the germline V gene. CDR3 nucleotides: TGCAGCGTGGCGGGGACCTACACAGATACGCAGTATTTT. This gives the protein CSVAGTYTDTQYF.

The gene calls are TRBV7-9 and TRBJ1-1, with 7 positions matching TRBD1. CDR1 and CDR2 (germline): SEHNR, FQNEAQ (reference sequence). Trimming cost V 7 bases and J 1 base; bases outside gene matches: 6. This CDR3 spans 14 amino acids. The CDR3 DNA reads TGTGCCAGCACAACGGGACAGCCGAACACTGAAGCTTTCTTT. It encodes CASTTGQPNTEAFF.

The chain couples TRBV6-6 to TRBJ1-2; D gene unclear. V lost 8 bases to trimming and J lost 5 bases, with 15 bases between them. Germline V lookup: CDR1 MNHNY, CDR2 SVGAGI (reference sequence). CDR3 length: 13 residues. In DNA, the CDR3 is TGTGCCAGCGGAGACCCGAAGTTTTATGGCTACACCTTC. Amino acid sequence: CASGDPKFYGYTF.

The CDR3 spells CASTITSRQTQYF. The CDR3 nucleotides read TGTGCCAGCACCATCACGTCGCGGCAAACGCAGTATTTT. The J gene is TRBJ2-3, the V gene TRBV6-1, with D unclear. The CDR3 is 13 residues long. Between the trimmed V and J ends, which lost 7 bases and 9 bases, there was a span of 17 bases. The germline V gene has CDR1 MNHNS and CDR2 SASEGT.

The chain links TRBV7-3 to TRBJ2-3; unclear D gene. Germline lookup yields CDR1 SGHTA and CDR2 FQGTGA. V was cut by 2 bases and J by 2 bases, with 11 bases left in between. The CDR3 runs 15 residues. The CDR3 bases are TGTGCCAGCAGCTTAGGGTCCGGTGACACAGATACGCAGTATTTT. Its translation: CASSLGSGDTDTQYF. The full variable domain, its missing parts supplied by reference TRBV7-3 and TRBJ2-3, is GAGVSQTPSNKVTEKGKYVELRCDPISGHTALYWYRQSLGQGPEFLIYFQGTGAADDSGLPNDRFFAVRPEGSVSTLKIQRTERGDSAVYLCASSLGSGDTDTQYFGPGTRLTVL.

The V gene is TRBV5-8, the J gene TRBJ2-4, with D possibly matching TRBD1 (6 bases). Trimming took 1 base from V and 7 from J, leaving 24 bases between them. The germline V gene encodes CDR1 SGHTS and CDR2 YDEGEE. The CDR3 is made up of 18 amino acids. The CDR3: CASSLIPPDVQTGNIQYF. CDR3 nucleotides: TGTGCCAGCAGCTTGATTCCCCCCGACGTTCAAACAGGGAACATTCAGTACTTC.